The next 26 T cell receptor beta chains were all read from a single sample in a study of Graves' ophthalmopathy and Graves' hyperthyroidism (dated by TCRdb to 2017 to 2018). These reads were obtained on an Illumina HiSeq 2000. TCR beta CDR3 regions were amplified from RNA transcripts for repertoire sequencing. HTBI primers and the Qiagen OneStep RT-PCR kit were used in a first-round RT-PCR, which was followed by a second-round multiplex PCR, size selection and purification. TCRdb reworked the public reads: Q25 trimming with fastp, MiXCR clone assembly, productive beta chains retained. Rows are combined by CDR3 protein, so each entry shows the most common genes and DNA. The sample yields 650,000 to 900,000 distinct CDR3 sequences; roughly 40% were counted once. The ten largest clones take up 40% to 45% of the sample. The specimen was peripheral blood. Receptor source: an adult man with Graves' ophthalmopathy.

The V and J genes are TRBV9 and TRBJ2-2; 9 bases align to TRBD2. V trimming: 0 bases; J trimming: 4 bases; junction bases outside the gene matches: 4. The CDR3 runs 16 residues. The germline CDR1 and CDR2 sequences are SGDLS and YYNGEE. The CDR3 loop reads CASSVVSGGITGELFF. In nucleotides, the CDR3 is TGTGCCAGCAGCGTAGTTAGCGGGGGAATCACCGGGGAGCTGTTTTTT.

The CDR3 reads CSARGLAGLSYEQYF. The CDR3 coding sequence is TGCAGTGCTAGAGGACTAGCGGGACTCTCCTACGAGCAGTACTTC. The rearrangement links TRBV20-1 to TRBJ2-7; 11 positions agree with TRBD2. V shed 1 base and J 0 bases; nucleotides not matched to a gene: 2. Germline-derived CDR1 and CDR2 are DFQATT and SNEGSKA (reference sequence). This CDR3 region has 15 residues.

Only a few counts were recorded for this clonotype. The chain joins TRBV11-2 to TRBJ2-7; 9 bases match TRBD1. Germline V gene sequence: CDR1 SGHAT, CDR2 FQNNGV. CDR3 length: 16 residues. Trimming cost V 3 bases and J 3 bases; bases outside gene matches: 9. The CDR3 DNA reads as TGTGCCAGCAGCTTCTACGGGGGGACAGGGCTCTACGAGCAGTACTTC. Protein sequence: CASSFYGGTGLYEQYF.

This clonotype was counted ten times or more. The CDR3 DNA reads TGTGCCAGCAGCTTAAGCGGGAGGGCCCCTTACGAGCAGTACTTC. It specifies CASSLSGRAPYEQYF. The chain recombines TRBV7-9 with TRBJ2-7, with 10 bases aligning to TRBD2. Germline V gene lookup returns CDR1 SEHNR and CDR2 FQNEAQ (reference sequence). The CDR3 contains 15 residues. J gave up 4 bases and V 2 bases, and 5 bases lay outside the gene matches. The full variable domain, its missing parts supplied by reference TRBV7-9 and TRBJ2-7, is DTGVSQNPRHKITKRGQNVTFRCDPISEHNRLYWYRQTLGQGPEFLTYFQNEAQLEKSRLLSDRFSAERPKGSFSTLEIQRTEQGDSAMYLCASSLSGRAPYEQYFGPGTRLTVT.

The genes are TRBV5-1 and TRBJ1-1; D call uncertain. The CDR3 spans 12 residues. V shed 4 bases and J shed 6 bases, with 10 bases lying between them. Germline assignment: CDR1 SGHRS and CDR2 YFSETQ. The CDR3 reads CASSGDLAEAFF. The CDR3 nucleotides read TGCGCCAGCAGCGGTGACCTTGCTGAAGCTTTCTTT.

The rearrangement links TRBV5-4 to TRBJ1-3; D is unclear. The germline gives CDR1 SGHNT, CDR2 YYREEE (reference sequence). This CDR3 comprises 12 residues. Trimming removed 6 bases at V and 7 bases at J, with 11 bases between. DNA for the CDR3: TGTGCCAGCAAGGGTTCTTCGAACACCATATATTTT. This codes for CASKGSSNTIYF.

In the case of this clonotype: A much larger clone lies one base from this, so it may be a read error. The CDR3 does not close with the conserved phenylalanine or tryptophan, likely indicating a read error. The V and J genes are TRBV7-9 and TRBJ1-1, with D possibly TRBD1 on 5 matching bases. Germline CDR1 is SEHNR and CDR2 is FQNEAQ (reference sequence). This CDR3 spans 13 amino acids. Between the trimmed V and J ends, which lost 5 bases and 1 base, there was a span of 8 bases. The CDR3 here is CASSRTQNTEAFS. The CDR3 region has the DNA TGTGCCAGCAGCCGGACACAGAACACTGAAGCTTTCTCT.

A remark on this clonotype: Being one base from a much bigger clone, this may be a read error. This chain links TRBV2 with TRBJ2-7; 7 nucleotides agree with TRBD1. CDR1 and CDR2 (germline): SNHLY, FYNNEI. The CDR3 covers 13 residues. The CDR3: CASIGTVSYEQCF. The CDR3 DNA sequence: TGTGCCAGCATCGGGACAGTTTCCTACGAGCAGTGCTTC.

This clonotype was seen many times. The chain joins TRBV25-1 to TRBJ1-1; D may be TRBD1 (5 bases). This CDR3 contains 13 residues. Deletions cut 6 bases from V and 1 base from J, with 9 bases between. Germline CDR1 is MGHDK and CDR2 is SYGVNS. Here the CDR3 reads CASRGTWNTEAFF. CDR3 bases: TGTGCCAGCAGGGGGACGTGGAACACTGAAGCTTTCTTT.

This clonotype showed up just a few times. V usage is TRBV10-2 and J usage is TRBJ2-5; D gene uncertain. The germline V gene encodes CDR1 WSHSY and CDR2 SAAADI. The CDR3 extends over 14 amino acids. V lost 0 bases and J lost 7, with 12 bases in between. The chain's CDR3 is CASSESAPPGTQYF. The CDR3 region has the DNA TGCGCCAGCAGTGAGTCGGCCCCGCCGGGGACCCAGTACTTC.

This clonotype occurred a few times. The chain couples TRBV5-1 to TRBJ1-2; D is unclear. V was clipped by 4 bases and J by 1 base, with 11 bases between them. This CDR3 has 14 residues. Germline V gene data show CDR1 as SGHRS and CDR2 as YFSETQ. Here the CDR3 DNA reads TGCGCCAGCAGCCGGGATTCCATTAACTATGGCTACACCTTC. Residues: CASSRDSINYGYTF.

V gene TRBV3-1 combines with J gene TRBJ1-3; maybe TRBD1 (5 bases). The length of the CDR3 is 13 residues. Per germline, CDR1 LGHDT and CDR2 YNNKEL (reference sequence). The germline V and J ends were trimmed by 0 bases and 15 bases, with 15 bases remaining between them. The CDR3 is CASSQDMRGGGYF. CDR3 nucleotides: TGTGCCAGCAGCCAAGATATGAGGGGAGGCGGATATTTT.

This chain uses TRBV15 with TRBJ1-2; D gene unclear. V lost 3 bases and J 4 bases, leaving 9 bases between the germline ends. The length of the CDR3 is 13 residues. Germline loops: CDR1 LNHNV, CDR2 YYDKDF (reference sequence). CDR3 nucleotide sequence: TGTGCCACCAGCAGCTTAGCATCCTATGGCTACACCTTC. Translation gives CATSSLASYGYTF.

The V and J genes are TRBV5-1 and TRBJ2-2; 7 positions match TRBD2. V was clipped by 5 bases and J by 0 bases; unmatched bases: 7. Germline V CDR1 and CDR2: SGHRS, YFSETQ. The CDR3 is made up of 16 amino acids. The CDR3 protein is CASRESAGANTGELFF. In DNA, the CDR3 is TGCGCCAGCAGGGAATCTGCGGGAGCGAACACCGGGGAGCTGTTTTTT.

This clonotype was picked up many times. V gene TRBV29-1 combines with J gene TRBJ2-7; D is ambiguous. The CDR3 runs 12 residues. Trimming stripped 6 bases from V and 4 bases from J, with 13 bases between. Germline V gene sequence: CDR1 SQVTM, CDR2 ANQGSEA. CDR3 DNA sequence: TGCAGCGTGTACGACGGCTCTTACGAGCAGTACTTC. This encodes CSVYDGSYEQYF.

This chain connects TRBV25-1 to TRBJ1-2; D remains ambiguous. Germline values: CDR1 MGHDK, CDR2 SYGVNS. The CDR3 is 12 residues long. V was clipped by 5 bases and J by 0 bases, with 4 bases between them. The CDR3 bases are TGTGCCAGCAGTAAAGCTAACTATGGCTACACCTTC. It is translated as CASSKANYGYTF.

This clonotype has a count of ten or more. V usage is TRBV2 and J usage is TRBJ1-5; D is undetermined. V was trimmed by 0 bases and J by 0 bases, leaving 6 bases between them. CDR3 length: 15 residues. The V gene's germline CDR1 is SNHLY and CDR2 FYNNEI. The CDR3 DNA sequence: TGTGCCAGCAGTGAAGCTCTTGGTAGCAATCAGCCCCAGCATTTT. Residues: CASSEALGSNQPQHF.

This clonotype was seen ten or more times. The gene calls are TRBV7-9 and TRBJ1-1; possible D gene TRBD1, 6 bases. CDR1 is SEHNR, CDR2 FQNEAQ, per germline (reference sequence). The CDR3 is 17 amino acids. Trimming cost V 2 bases and J 6 bases, with 22 bases left between them. In DNA, the CDR3 is TGTGCCAGCAGCTTATCCCCCTTGAAAGGGGGACGCGCTGAAGCTTTCTTT. Protein: CASSLSPLKGGRAEAFF.

The chain is built from TRBV29-1 and TRBJ1-2; 7 nucleotides match TRBD1. CDR1 is SQVTM and CDR2 is ANQGSEA in the germline V gene. V shed 1 base and J 4 bases; nucleotides not matched to a gene: 6. The CDR3 consists of 14 residues. The chain's CDR3 is CSVEVQDRTYGYTF. CDR3 nucleotide sequence: TGCAGCGTTGAAGTACAGGACAGGACCTATGGCTACACCTTC.

The rearrangement uses TRBV5-8 and TRBJ2-5; the D gene is possibly TRBD1 (8 bases). CDR1 and CDR2 from the germline V gene are SGHTS and YDEGEE. The CDR3 runs to 16 residues. The V and J ends lost 2 bases and 5 bases respectively, with 19 bases between them. CDR3 amino acids: CASSFANRGRGETQYF. CDR3 sequence (DNA): TGTGCCAGCAGCTTTGCGAACAGGGGGAGGGGGGAGACCCAGTACTTC.

The rearrangement links TRBV20-1 to TRBJ1-5, with 9 nucleotides matching TRBD1. Germline V CDR1 and CDR2: DFQATT, SNEGSKA (reference sequence). Trimming removed 4 bases from V and 3 bases from J; junction bases left unmatched: 7. The CDR3 length is 15 residues. CDR3 nucleotides: TGCAGTGCTACTATAGACAGGGGGGACAATCAGCCCCAGCATTTT. It encodes CSATIDRGDNQPQHF.

The chain is built from TRBV20-1 and TRBJ2-7; TRBD1 aligns across 7 bases. Looked up from germline, CDR1 is DFQATT and CDR2 is SNEGSKA (reference sequence). The CDR3 has 14 residues. V was clipped by 5 bases and J by 7 bases; unmatched bases: 14. The CDR3 loop is CSAFPGQPRGEQYF. CDR3 coding DNA: TGCAGTGCTTTCCCGGGACAGCCAAGGGGGGAGCAGTACTTC.

Ten or more counts support this clonotype. This rearrangement joins TRBV12-3 or TRBV12-4 to TRBJ1-1; D is ambiguous. CDR3 length: 13 amino acids. The V gene lost 3 bases and the J gene lost 3 bases, with 8 bases spanning the gap. The CDR3 nucleotides read TGTGCCAGCAGTTTCAACAGCTACACTGAAGCTTTCTTT. The encoded protein is CASSFNSYTEAFF.

Many counts were recorded for this clonotype. The chain has TRBV19 and TRBJ1-2, with D possibly being TRBD1 (5 bases). Germline V gene lookup returns CDR1 LNHDA and CDR2 SQIVND (reference sequence). The length of the CDR3 is 12 residues. V was cut by 8 bases and J by 6 bases, with 13 bases left in between. The CDR3: CASGSRAHGYTF. CDR3 DNA: TGTGCCAGTGGCTCCAGGGCCCATGGCTACACCTTC.

This chain uses TRBV7-3 with TRBJ2-5, with a weak D call TRBD1 (6 bases). Trimming cost V 2 bases and J 3 bases, with 16 bases left between them. This CDR3 region has 16 residues. Germline values: CDR1 SGHTA, CDR2 FQGTGA. DNA of the CDR3: TGTGCCAGCAGCTTAGCGGCAGGGGTCCCCAAAGAGACCCAGTACTTC. This gives the protein CASSLAAGVPKETQYF.

This clonotype was recorded a few times. The genes are TRBV5-8 and TRBJ1-4; 8 bases are shared with TRBD1. Germline V CDR1 and CDR2: SGHTS, YDEGEE. The CDR3 has 16 amino acids. Losses at the gene ends were 0 bases for V and 8 bases for J; bases not matched to a gene: 9. The CDR3 nucleotides read TGTGCCAGCAGCTTGGATACCGGACAGGGTGAAGAAAAACTGTTTTTT. This gives the protein CASSLDTGQGEEKLFF.